This T cell receptor (beta chain) comes out of a study of blood T cells in healthy people across ages. This clonotype was seen repeatedly, ten times or more. Germline V gene data show CDR1 as WSHSY and CDR2 as SAAADI. The V end was cut by 4 bases, the J end by 5 bases, with 11 bases between. The CDR3 has 13 amino acids. No fewer than 5.5 micrograms of total RNA were isolated from every sample. The use of a sample-barcoded 5' primer and a J-beta primer mix characterized a second PCR of roughly 7 to 11 cycles. Every molecule of cDNA carried a tag from a template-switch adaptor with 12 random nucleotides. TCRdb used MiXCR to reprocess the 5' RACE reads, holding one entry per CDR3 protein. The sample has some 1.5 million distinct CDR3 sequences; under 30% are singletons.

The clonotype comes from a woman aged 30 to 39 in good health. Sample: blood. The chain is built from TRBV10-2 and TRBJ2-5, with D possibly TRBD1 on 5 matching bases. CDR3 DNA sequence: TGCGCCAGCAGTGTGGCCTCAGGGGAGACCCAGTACTTC. This encodes CASSVASGETQYF.